What follows is one TCR beta chain and its context. This sample includes further DNA sequences coding for the same CDR3. Only in-frame clones appear in the TCRdb table, and some are missing; sequencing was by immunoSEQ multiplex PCR. There are 650,000 to 800,000 clones in the sample; about 87% occur only once, and over 0.2% lies in the top ten. V lost 0 bases, J lost 5 bases, and 7 bases lay in between. CDR1 is LGHNA and CDR2 is YSLEER in the germline V gene. The CDR3 is made up of 14 amino acids. This specimen comes from a study of blood T cell repertoires in COVID-19. Study details: From T cells, B-cell-depleted T cells, or PBMCs came the material, which was cDNA or gDNA.

The clonotype comes from a young woman with acute or convalescent COVID-19. The genes are TRBV4-3 and TRBJ1-4; D unclear. What was sequenced was peripheral blood. The CDR3 reads CASSQDSGNEKLFF. The CDR3 bases are TGCGCCAGCAGCCAAGACTCCGGGAATGAAAAACTGTTTTTT.